This T cell receptor (beta chain) was captured by sequencing in a study of T cells in Graves' hyperthyroidism and ophthalmopathy. Background on the study: Peripheral blood specimens were obtained at initial diagnosis, prior to any treatment.

The study's findings and limits: Ophthalmopathy could be told apart from stable hyperthyroidism with a 13 V-J model.

A few counts support this clonotype. The antigen remains undetermined. In making diagnoses, clinical symptoms, serum thyroxine and TRAb, thyroid ultrasound and orbital computed tomography were all used. The CDR3 loop spans 15 amino acids. V gave up 3 bases and J gave up 0 bases, with 9 bases separating them. RNA transcripts were the template for amplifying TCR beta CDR3 regions. TCR CDR3 underwent first-round RT-PCR with the HTBI primer set. TCRdb processed the multiplex PCR reads anew with MiXCR; each CDR3 protein has one entry. Altogether some 770,000 distinct CDR3 sequences are present, roughly 15% being singletons, with the ten largest covering under 9.5%.

V is TRBV12-3 or TRBV12-4 and J is TRBJ2-1; TRBD1 might be the D (6 bases). This TCR was sampled from a man between 18 and 29 years old with Graves' hyperthyroidism. The sequenced sample was blood. This CDR3 is CASSFHRVSYNEQFF. The CDR3 DNA is TGTGCCAGCAGTTTTCACAGGGTCTCCTACAATGAGCAGTTCTTC.